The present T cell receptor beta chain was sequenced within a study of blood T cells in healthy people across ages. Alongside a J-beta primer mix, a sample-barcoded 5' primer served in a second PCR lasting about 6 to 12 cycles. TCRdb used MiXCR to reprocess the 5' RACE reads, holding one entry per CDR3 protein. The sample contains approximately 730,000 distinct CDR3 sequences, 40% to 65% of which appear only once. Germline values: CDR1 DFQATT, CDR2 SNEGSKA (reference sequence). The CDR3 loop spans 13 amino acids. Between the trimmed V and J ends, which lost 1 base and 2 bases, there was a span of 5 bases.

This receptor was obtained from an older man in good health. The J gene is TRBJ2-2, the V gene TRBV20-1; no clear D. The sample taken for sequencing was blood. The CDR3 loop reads CSARGLNTGELFF. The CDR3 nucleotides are TGCAGTGCTAGAGGCCTAAACACCGGGGAGCTGTTTTTT.